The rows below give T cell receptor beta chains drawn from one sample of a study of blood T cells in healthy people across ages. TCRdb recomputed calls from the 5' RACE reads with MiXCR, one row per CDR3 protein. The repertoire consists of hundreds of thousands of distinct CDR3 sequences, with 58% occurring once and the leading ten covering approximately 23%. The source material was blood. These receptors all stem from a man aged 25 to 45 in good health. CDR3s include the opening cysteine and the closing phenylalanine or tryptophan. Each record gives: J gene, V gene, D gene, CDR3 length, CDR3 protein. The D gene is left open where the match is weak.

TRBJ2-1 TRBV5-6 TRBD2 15 CASSLVSGRAAEQFF
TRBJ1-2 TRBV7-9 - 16 CASIPPKKSGPYGYTF
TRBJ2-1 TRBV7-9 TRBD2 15 CTSVRGGSSYNEQFF
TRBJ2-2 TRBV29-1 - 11 CSVGRGAKLFF
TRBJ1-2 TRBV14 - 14 CASSQGGAAYGYTF
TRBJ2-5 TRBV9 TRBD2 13 CASSVVPGREQYF
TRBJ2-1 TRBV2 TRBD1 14 CASSGQGSYNEQFF
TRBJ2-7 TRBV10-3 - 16 CAISAARAAPQEAQYF
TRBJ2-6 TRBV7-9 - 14 CASSLRGRANVLTF
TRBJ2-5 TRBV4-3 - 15 CASSRGPGEQETQYF
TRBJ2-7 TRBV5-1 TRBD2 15 CASSLGGGSPSEQYF
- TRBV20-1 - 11 CSARVANEQYF
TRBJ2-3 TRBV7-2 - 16 CASSLVARPRADTQYF
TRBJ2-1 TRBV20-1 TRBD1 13 CSAFGDRRDEQFF
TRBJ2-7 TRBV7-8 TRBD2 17 CASSWVLLAGGPGEQYF
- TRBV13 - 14 CASSLPGGIGTQYF
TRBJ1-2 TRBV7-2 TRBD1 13 CASSTEGTGVATF
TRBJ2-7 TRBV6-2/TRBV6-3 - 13 CAIPSRGQDEQYF
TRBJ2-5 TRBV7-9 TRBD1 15 CASSLTGGFQETQYF
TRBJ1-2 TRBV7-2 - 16 CASSQTGHSSGYGYTF
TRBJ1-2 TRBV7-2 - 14 CASSLRREDYGYTF
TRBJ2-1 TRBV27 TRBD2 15 CASSSLAGGYNEQFF
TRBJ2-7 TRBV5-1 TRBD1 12 CASGTEAYEQYF
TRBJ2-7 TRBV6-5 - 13 CASKLQGGDEQYF
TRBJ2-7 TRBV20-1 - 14 CSATSQGIGDEQYF
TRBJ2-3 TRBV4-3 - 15 CASSQGSGLLHTQYF
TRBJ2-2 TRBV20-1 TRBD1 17 CSAPKSWTGGNTGELFF
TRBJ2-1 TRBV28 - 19 CASSFGVSRGKNSYNEQFF
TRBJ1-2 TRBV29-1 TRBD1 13 CSVGTGGIYGYTF
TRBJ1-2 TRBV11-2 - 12 CASSSGRDSYTF
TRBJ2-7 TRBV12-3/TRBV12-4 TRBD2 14 CASSFYPSGYEQYF
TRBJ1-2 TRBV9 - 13 CASSDRQEGGYTF
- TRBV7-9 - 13 CASSFSGESEQYF
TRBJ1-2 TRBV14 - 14 CASSQNVAVRGYTF
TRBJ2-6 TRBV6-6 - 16 CASSFPSDSGANVLTF
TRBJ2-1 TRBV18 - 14 CASSQPGPRDEQFF
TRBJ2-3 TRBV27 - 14 CASSTPEGTDTQYF
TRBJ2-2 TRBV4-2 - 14 CASSQEKAGGELFF
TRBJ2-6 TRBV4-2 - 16 CASSQLTGLGANVLTF
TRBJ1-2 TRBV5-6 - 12 CASRKMGYGYTF
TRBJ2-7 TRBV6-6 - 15 CASSYADGSPYEQYF
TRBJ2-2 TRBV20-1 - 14 CSARREDQAGELFF
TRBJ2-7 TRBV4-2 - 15 CASSQDPGGLYEQYF
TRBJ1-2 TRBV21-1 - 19 CASSKETDRDPMRDYGYTF
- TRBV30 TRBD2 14 CACRYGAGVETQYF
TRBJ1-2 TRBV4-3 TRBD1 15 CASSQEVARGLGYTF
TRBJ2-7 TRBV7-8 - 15 CASSLAGREPIAQYF
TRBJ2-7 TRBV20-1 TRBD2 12 CSAPTSGRVQYF
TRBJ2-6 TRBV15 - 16 CATSRGQGAGADVLTF
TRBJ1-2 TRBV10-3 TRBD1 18 CAISETRSSDRESCGYTF
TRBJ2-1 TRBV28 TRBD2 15 CASRSGKAEYNEQFF
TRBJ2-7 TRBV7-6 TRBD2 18 CASSLAPPLAGGSYEQYF
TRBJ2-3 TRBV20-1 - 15 CSARSGRDAPDTQYF
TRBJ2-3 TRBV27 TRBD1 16 CAGSPRTGGRADTQYF
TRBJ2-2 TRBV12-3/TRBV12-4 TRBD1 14 CASALTGITGELFF
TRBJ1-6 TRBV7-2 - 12 CASSPKRGDLHF
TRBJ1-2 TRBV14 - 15 CASSDPGAGRSGYTF
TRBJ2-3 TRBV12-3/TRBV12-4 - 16 CASSLDSGQTTDTQYF